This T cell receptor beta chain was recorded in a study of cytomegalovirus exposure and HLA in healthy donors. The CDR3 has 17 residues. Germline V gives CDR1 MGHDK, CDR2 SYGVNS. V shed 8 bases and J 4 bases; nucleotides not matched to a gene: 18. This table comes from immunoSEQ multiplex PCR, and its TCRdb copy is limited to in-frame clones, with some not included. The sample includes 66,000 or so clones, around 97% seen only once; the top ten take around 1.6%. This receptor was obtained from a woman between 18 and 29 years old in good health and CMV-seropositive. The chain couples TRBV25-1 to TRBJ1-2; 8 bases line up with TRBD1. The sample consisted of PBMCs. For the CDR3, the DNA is TGTGCCAGCTCTTCCGGGACAGGAGAATATTATGGCTATGGCTACACCTTC. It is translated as CASSSGTGEYYGYGYTF.